These T cell receptor beta chains were read from a single sample in a study of T cells in Graves' hyperthyroidism and ophthalmopathy. TCRdb fed the multiplex PCR reads into MiXCR, producing one record per CDR3 protein. The table has around 700,000 distinct CDR3 sequences, around 20% seen once. The sequenced material came from blood. The receptors shown here come from a woman in her forties or fifties with Graves' hyperthyroidism that later progressed to Graves' ophthalmopathy. The CDR3 runs from the conserved cysteine through the conserved F or W. The order of the fields is clone size, J gene, V gene, D gene, CDR3 protein, CDR3 DNA. A D gene is named only where the DNA matches it firmly. A clone size is listed for some rows: how often the clone was seen (once, few, many), or a class if it is expanded.

size: .
J: TRBJ1-1
V: TRBV14
D: .
CDR3: CASSQDWQSTEAFF
DNA: TGTGCCAGCAGCCAAGATTGGCAGTCCACTGAAGCTTTCTTT

size: .
J: TRBJ2-2
V: TRBV5-4
D: .
CDR3: CASSPTKSGELFF
DNA: TGTGCCAGCAGCCCTACGAAGTCCGGGGAGCTGTTTTTT

size: .
J: TRBJ1-1
V: TRBV6-1
D: TRBD1
CDR3: CASSTSGTGNTEAFF
DNA: TGTGCCAGCAGTACGTCCGGGACAGGGAACACTGAAGCTTTCTTT

size: .
J: TRBJ2-3
V: TRBV10-3
D: TRBD2
CDR3: CAGGGESTDTQYF
DNA: TGTGCCGGGGGGGGGGAGAGCACAGATACGCAGTATTTT

size: .
J: TRBJ1-3
V: TRBV5-4
D: .
CDR3: CASSLAGLGNTIYF
DNA: TGTGCCAGCAGCTTGGCGGGATTAGGAAACACCATATATTTT

size: few
J: TRBJ1-6
V: TRBV19
D: TRBD1
CDR3: CASTKWDTGGDSPLHF
DNA: TGTGCCAGTACCAAATGGGATACAGGGGGCGACTCACCCCTCCACTTT

size: .
J: TRBJ2-1
V: TRBV10-3
D: .
CDR3: CAISESGSPRNNEQFF
DNA: TGTGCCATCAGTGAGTCGGGGAGCCCTCGCAACAATGAGCAGTTCTTC

size: few
J: TRBJ2-5
V: TRBV12-3/TRBV12-4
D: .
CDR3: CASTGRPVQETQYF
DNA: TGTGCCAGCACCGGTCGACCGGTTCAAGAGACCCAGTACTTC

size: .
J: TRBJ1-6
V: TRBV3-1
D: .
CDR3: CASSPSDGYNSPLHF
DNA: TGTGCCAGCAGCCCTTCGGACGGATATAATTCACCCCTCCACTTT

size: few
J: TRBJ1-5
V: TRBV24-1
D: .
CDR3: CATARDSNQPQHF
DNA: TGTGCCACCGCACGGGACAGCAATCAGCCCCAGCATTTT

size: .
J: TRBJ2-7
V: TRBV7-6
D: .
CDR3: CASSSGFREQYF
DNA: TGTGCCAGCAGCTCGGGGTTCCGGGAGCAGTACTTC

size: few
J: TRBJ2-1
V: TRBV6-1
D: .
CDR3: CASSDRVGNEQFF
DNA: TGTGCCAGCAGTGACAGGGTGGGCAATGAGCAGTTCTTC

size: .
J: TRBJ2-7
V: TRBV12-3/TRBV12-4
D: TRBD2
CDR3: CASSATSGGFYEQYF
DNA: TGTGCCAGCAGTGCTACTAGCGGGGGTTTCTACGAGCAGTACTTC

size: .
J: TRBJ1-1
V: TRBV29-1
D: .
CDR3: CSVRGGMGTEAFF
DNA: TGCAGCGTCAGAGGGGGGATGGGGACTGAAGCTTTCTTT

size: .
J: TRBJ2-1
V: TRBV5-1
D: .
CDR3: CASMVREEDEQFF
DNA: TGCGCCAGCATGGTCAGGGAGGAGGATGAGCAGTTCTTC

size: few
J: TRBJ2-1
V: TRBV7-9
D: .
CDR3: CASSPGVTGGVDEQFF
DNA: TGTGCCAGCAGCCCCGGGGTGACGGGGGGCGTGGATGAGCAGTTCTTC

size: .
J: TRBJ2-1
V: TRBV7-9
D: TRBD1
CDR3: CASSPGQGEGNEQFF
DNA: TGTGCCAGCAGCCCGGGACAGGGTGAGGGCAATGAGCAGTTCTTC

size: .
J: TRBJ2-3
V: TRBV3-1
D: .
CDR3: CASSQGGAVVDTQYF
DNA: TGTGCCAGCAGCCAAGGGGGGGCCGTCGTAGATACGCAGTATTTT

size: many
J: TRBJ2-5
V: TRBV7-9
D: .
CDR3: CASSLGLSTDQETQYF
DNA: TGTGCCAGCAGCTTAGGGCTGAGTACGGACCAAGAGACCCAGTACTTC

size: many
J: TRBJ1-1
V: TRBV11-3
D: .
CDR3: CASSLVASAEAFF
DNA: TGTGCCAGCAGCTTAGTGGCATCGGCTGAAGCTTTCTTT

size: .
J: TRBJ1-1
V: TRBV10-3
D: .
CDR3: CAISDKGMNTEAFF
DNA: TGTGCCATCAGTGACAAGGGTATGAACACTGAAGCTTTCTTT

size: few
J: TRBJ1-3
V: TRBV5-1
D: .
CDR3: CASSAGTYTSGNTIYF
DNA: TGCGCCAGCAGCGCCGGGACTTACACCTCTGGAAACACCATATATTTT

size: .
J: TRBJ2-2
V: TRBV20-1
D: .
CDR3: CSARGLGMNTGELFF
DNA: TGCAGTGCTAGGGGACTGGGGATGAACACCGGGGAGCTGTTTTTT

size: few
J: TRBJ2-3
V: TRBV14
D: .
CDR3: CASSQDLARTDTQYF
DNA: TGTGCCAGCAGCCAAGATCTCGCTAGGACAGATACGCAGTATTTT

size: .
J: TRBJ1-2
V: TRBV19
D: TRBD1
CDR3: CASNWGDDRAGYGYTF
DNA: TGTGCCAGTAATTGGGGGGACGACAGGGCGGGCTATGGCTACACCTTC

size: .
J: TRBJ2-6
V: TRBV18
D: .
CDR3: CASSPGQLRSSGANVLTF
DNA: TGTGCCAGCTCACCAGGACAGCTCCGGAGCTCTGGGGCCAACGTCCTGACTTTC

size: .
J: TRBJ2-5
V: TRBV6-1
D: .
CDR3: CASSRDFGSETQYF
DNA: TGTGCCAGCAGTAGGGACTTTGGGTCAGAGACCCAGTACTTC

size: many
J: TRBJ2-7
V: TRBV7-3
D: .
CDR3: CASSLIGGTSYEQYF
DNA: TGTGCCAGCAGCTTAATCGGGGGTACCTCCTACGAGCAGTACTTC

size: .
J: TRBJ2-5
V: TRBV10-3
D: .
CDR3: CAISEGTRETQYF
DNA: TGTGCCATCAGTGAGGGAACACGCGAGACCCAGTACTTC

size: .
J: TRBJ1-3
V: TRBV20-1
D: .
CDR3: CSARISGNTIYF
DNA: TGCAGCGCCCGGATCTCTGGAAACACCATATATTTT

size: .
J: TRBJ1-2
V: TRBV29-1
D: .
CDR3: CSVARGADYGYTF
DNA: TGCAGCGTTGCTCGAGGGGCCGACTATGGCTACACCTTC

size: few
J: TRBJ1-2
V: TRBV2
D: .
CDR3: CASQRWASNYGYTF
DNA: TGTGCCAGCCAGAGATGGGCATCTAACTATGGCTACACCTTC

size: few
J: TRBJ2-7
V: TRBV12-3/TRBV12-4
D: .
CDR3: CASTRDWAYEQYF
DNA: TGTGCCAGCACCAGGGACTGGGCCTACGAGCAGTACTTC

size: .
J: TRBJ1-6
V: TRBV5-1
D: .
CDR3: CASSFENPYNSPLHF
DNA: TGCGCCAGCAGCTTTGAGAATCCATATAATTCACCCCTCCACTTT

size: few
J: TRBJ1-6
V: TRBV25-1
D: .
CDR3: CASSARQSSYNSPLHF
DNA: TGTGCCAGCAGTGCCCGACAGAGCTCCTATAATTCACCCCTCCACTTT

size: .
J: TRBJ1-2
V: TRBV5-1
D: .
CDR3: CASSQGKIYDGYTF
DNA: TGCGCCAGCAGCCAAGGGAAGATTTATGATGGCTACACCTTC

size: many
J: TRBJ1-1
V: TRBV18
D: .
CDR3: CASSPRQVALNTEAFF
DNA: TGTGCCAGCTCACCACGCCAGGTGGCATTGAACACTGAAGCTTTCTTT

size: .
J: TRBJ2-5
V: TRBV10-3
D: TRBD2
CDR3: CAGRSGLAEETQYF
DNA: TGTGCCGGCAGATCGGGACTAGCGGAAGAGACCCAGTACTTC

size: few
J: TRBJ2-3
V: TRBV6-6
D: .
CDR3: CASSYPAGANLDTQYF
DNA: TGTGCCAGCAGTTACCCAGCGGGTGCCAATTTGGATACGCAGTATTTT

size: many
J: TRBJ1-2
V: TRBV3-1
D: TRBD1
CDR3: CASSDRVGYGYTF
DNA: TGTGCCAGCAGCGACAGGGTAGGTTATGGCTACACCTTC

size: many
J: TRBJ2-5
V: TRBV12-3/TRBV12-4
D: .
CDR3: CASSLYGTQETQYF
DNA: TGTGCCAGCAGTTTGTACGGGACCCAAGAGACCCAGTACTTC

size: many
J: TRBJ2-7
V: TRBV7-2
D: TRBD2
CDR3: CASSLASGGTYEQYF
DNA: TGTGCCAGCAGCTTAGCTAGCGGGGGTACCTACGAGCAGTACTTC

size: few
J: TRBJ1-3
V: TRBV9
D: .
CDR3: CTSSVGTPNPGTGNTIYF
DNA: TGTACCAGCAGCGTCGGGACACCCAACCCAGGGACTGGAAACACCATATATTTT

size: few
J: TRBJ2-3
V: TRBV10-1
D: TRBD2
CDR3: CASNEYPAGGTDTQYF
DNA: TGCGCCAGCAATGAGTATCCAGCGGGAGGCACAGATACGCAGTATTTT

size: many
J: TRBJ2-3
V: TRBV3-1
D: TRBD2
CDR3: CASSRGGARTDTQYF
DNA: TGTGCCAGCAGCCGCGGGGGGGCCAGGACAGATACGCAGTATTTT

size: .
J: TRBJ1-6
V: TRBV20-1
D: .
CDR3: CSARGGETGLLNSPLHF
DNA: TGCAGTGCTAGAGGGGGGGAGACGGGCCTCCTGAATTCACCCCTCCACTTT

size: many
J: TRBJ1-2
V: TRBV27
D: .
CDR3: CASSGVAGVYGYTF
DNA: TGTGCCAGCAGTGGAGTGGCAGGCGTCTATGGCTACACCTTC